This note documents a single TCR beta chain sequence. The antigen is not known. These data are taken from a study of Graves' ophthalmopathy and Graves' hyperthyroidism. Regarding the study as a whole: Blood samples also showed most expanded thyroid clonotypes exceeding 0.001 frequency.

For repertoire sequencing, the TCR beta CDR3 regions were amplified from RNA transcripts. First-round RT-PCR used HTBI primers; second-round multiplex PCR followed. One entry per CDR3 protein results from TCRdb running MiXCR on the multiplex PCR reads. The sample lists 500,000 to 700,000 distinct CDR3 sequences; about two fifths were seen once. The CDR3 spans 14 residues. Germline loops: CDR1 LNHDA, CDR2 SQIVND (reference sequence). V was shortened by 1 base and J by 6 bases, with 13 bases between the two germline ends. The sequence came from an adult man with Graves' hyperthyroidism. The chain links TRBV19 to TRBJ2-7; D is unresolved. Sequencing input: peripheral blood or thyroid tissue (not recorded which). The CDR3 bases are TGTGCCAGTAGTATAGCCCAGTCGGCAAGCGAGCAGTACTTC. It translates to CASSIAQSASEQYF.